The source of this T cell receptor (beta chain) is a study of blood T cell repertoires in COVID-19. Study summary: The origin of the acute and convalescent COVID-19 samples was the United States, Italy and Spain.

Generated by immunoSEQ multiplex PCR, the TCRdb table keeps only in-frame clones and is missing some. Here the sample spans over 50,000 clones, more than 85% being singletons. The CDR3 runs to 15 residues. Looked up from germline, CDR1 is SGHVS and CDR2 is FQNEAQ. V was cut by 3 bases and J by 4 bases, with 14 bases left in between. The specimen was peripheral blood. The sequence was collected from a man in his fifties with active COVID-19. The rearrangement links TRBV7-8 to TRBJ2-3; no definite D call. CDR3: CASSFGGQTPDTQYF. As DNA, the CDR3 is TGTGCCAGCAGCTTCGGTGGCCAGACTCCAGATACGCAGTATTTT.